The entry below gives a single T cell receptor (beta chain) sequence along with its context. This clone was detected only a few times. Its specific antigen is unknown. No quality values exist for individual bases; no much larger clone is one base distant. The data derive from a study of beta chain features in type 1 diabetes (dated 2018 in TCRdb). The study in broad terms: No differences in mean age, gender distribution, total cell number or subset yield were found between patients and healthy donors. The study compared the TCRB repertoires of sorted circulating CD4+ T cell subsets in recently diagnosed type 1 diabetes patients with those in matched healthy donors. Regulatory and stem cell-like memory subsets were isolated from only 8 patients and about eight healthy donors, whereas naive and central memory subsets came from all 28 donors. Across all samples, 107,917,701 sorted cells were examined, and cell number per subset correlated strongly with RNA yield. General study outcomes and caveats: Only small numbers of individuals were included in the HLA sub-analyses, which left unresolved whether HLA type had any influence on TCRB rearrangement. The naive, central memory and regulatory TCRB repertoires appeared to resemble one another more closely among patients than among healthy donors. In all four CD4+ subsets, TCRB CDR3 length was moderately but significantly shorter in type 1 diabetes patients. Patients with type 1 diabetes made fewer insertions and deleted more nucleotides at VDJ recombination sites, implying thymic rearrangement abnormalities. PCR might favor shorter templates, but patient and control samples were amplified and corrected together, so any skew would affect both groups equally. Because cDNA was sequenced instead of genomic DNA, highly expressing activated cells could be over-represented, though the groups showed no difference in activation or CD3 levels.

From each donor, a single peripheral blood sample of 100 to 150 mL on average was drawn into heparinised tubes. A BD FACSAria II and a panel including CD45RO, CCR7, CD25, CD127, CD95 and CD27 were used to sort naive, central memory, regulatory and stem cell-like memory CD4+ T cells. Purity was above 95% for every sorted population. PBMCs were separated immediately by Lymphoprep density gradient centrifugation and were stained directly, without being cultured. So that batch effects would be minimized, each experiment stained and sorted samples in pairs, pairing one healthy donor with one patient. The entire amount of isolated RNA was reverse transcribed using the High Capacity cDNA Reverse Transcription Kit, so the sequenced TCRB transcripts were expressed ones. Naive, central memory and regulatory T cell samples underwent deep immunoSEQ sequencing, averaging about 3.3 million total reads per sample. Sorted cells were lysed in RLT buffer, and RNA was extracted using DNase-treated RNeasy Micro or Mini kits according to cell number. To prevent cross-contamination, every cell subset was processed on its own, while patient and healthy donor samples were processed together. Using the immunoSEQ multiplex PCR, TCRB sequences were amplified from cDNA into 87-bp fragments spanning the CDR3 region. The amplicons were sequenced using the Illumina HiSeq platform. In the paper's pipeline: PCR bias was computationally corrected using synthetic template baselines, reads within Hamming distance 2 were collapsed, and singletons that could not be merged were discarded. Reads were aligned against IMGT to assign V, D and J genes, CDR3 length and insertions or deletions at six rearrangement sites. Within each subset, clonotype counts were normalized to sorted cell number, and only after that were true diversity and Gini coefficients computed with the tcR R package. The overlap coefficient, calculated on TCRB nucleotide sequences, was used to measure repertoire sharing. What TCRdb holds here is the immuneACCESS table cut down to in-frame rearrangements. Part of the clones is not present; checked against another copy, under half of the missing clones reflect an unresolved V gene, and the others are unexplained. Clonal size and the V and J genes are those of that table, whereas D and trimming came from the DNA. The table for this sample lists about 150,000 clones; about 13% of them were counted only once. The leading ten clones occupy approximately 1.3% of the sample.

The receptor was derived from a man between 18 and 29 years old with type 1 diabetes. Sequences were obtained from central memory CD4+ T cells from blood.

CDR3 reads: CASSQAPSGGSYEQYF. The bases are TGCGCCAGCAGCCAAGCCCCCTCGGGGGGTTCCTACGAGCAGTACTTC. Here the chain combines TRBV4-1 and TRBJ2-7; 7 central nucleotides agree with TRBD2. From the germline V gene, CDR1 is MGHRA and CDR2 is YSYEKL. Germline trimming amounts to 1 base on V and 1 base on J, with 7 as the count of junction bases outside the gene matches. Including the terminal cysteine and phenylalanine, the CDR3 comprises 16 residues. Only CDR3 DNA is held: 48 bases, read in frame from base 1.